Presented here are 30 T cell receptor beta chains from one specimen sequenced in a study of OX40 agonist ivuxolimab in advanced cancers. Library method: the immunoSEQ multiplex PCR assay. TCRdb provides this immuneACCESS table in a form limited to in-frame rearrangements. Some clones are lacking; in checked studies, under half of them reflect an unresolved V gene, and why the rest are absent is not known. The sample yields tens of thousands of clones; over 80% were counted once. The ten biggest clones cover about 0.53% of the sample. The sequences come from CD4+ or CD8+ T cells sorted from blood, collected in a trial of the OX40 agonist ivuxolimab. These receptor sequences come from an adult with an advanced solid tumor such as melanoma, head and neck, liver or kidney cancer.

The J gene is TRBJ2-3, the V gene TRBV15; no clear D gene. The CDR3 is 15 amino acids. Germline V gene data show CDR1 as LNHNV and CDR2 as YYDKDF (reference sequence). Trimming removed 1 base from V and 0 bases from J, with 8 bases in between. CDR3 DNA sequence: TGTGCCACCAGCAGAGGGCAGCCTAGCACAGATACGCAGTATTTT. Its protein is CATSRGQPSTDTQYF.

As to this clone: The junction does not match germline at one end; this may be a read error. This chain connects TRBV19 to TRBJ1-1; tentative D call: TRBD1 (6 bases). CDR3 length equals 16 residues. Germline V gene data show CDR1 as LNHDA and CDR2 as SQIVND (reference sequence). Here the CDR3 reads CASARGRGRLNAEAFF. CDR3 DNA: TGTGCCAGTGCCCGGGGCAGGGGCAGACTGAACGCTGAAGCTTTCTTT.

The chain combines TRBV5-1 with TRBJ1-2, with 7 bases lining up with TRBD1. The junction had 8 bases not matched to a gene; V was cut back by 3 bases and J by 6 bases. Germline V CDR1 and CDR2: SGHRS, YFSETQ. The CDR3 is 14 amino acids. The CDR3 reads CASSSGTAVDGYTF. CDR3 sequence (DNA): TGCGCCAGCAGCTCCGGGACAGCCGTGGATGGCTACACCTTC.

This clone was seen once. The J gene is TRBJ2-2, the V gene TRBV19; a possible D gene is TRBD1 (6 bases). The CDR3 sequence is 17 residues long. In germline, CDR1 is LNHDA, CDR2 SQIVND (reference sequence). With 5 bases removed from V and 0 bases from J, the gap between germline ends came to 16 bases. CDR3: CASSPLRDRPNTGELFF. The CDR3 nucleotides read TGTGCCAGTAGTCCGTTACGCGACAGGCCGAACACCGGGGAGCTGTTTTTT.

This chain links TRBV11-1 with TRBJ2-3, with D possibly TRBD2 on 5 matching bases. Trimming took off 1 base at V and 7 bases at J, with 15 bases between the two ends. The CDR3 has 15 residues. Germline lookup yields CDR1 SGHAT and CDR2 FQDESV (reference sequence). The chain's CDR3 is CASSLGGGGGHTQYF. CDR3 bases: TGTGCCAGCAGCTTAGGTGGAGGAGGAGGTCATACGCAGTATTTT.

This chain links TRBV9 with TRBJ2-3; perhaps TRBD2 as D (5 bases). The germline CDR1 and CDR2 sequences are SGDLS and YYNGEE. This CDR3 spans 14 amino acids. The V end lost 3 bases, the J end lost 4 bases, and 12 bases lay between the germline ends. The CDR3 bases are TGTGCCAGCAGCGAAGGACTGTATTCAGATACGCAGTATTTT. Its protein is CASSEGLYSDTQYF.

The table lists this clone with a few counts. A junction end diverges from the germline sequence, so it may reflect a read error. The J gene is TRBJ1-4, the V gene TRBV7-7, with D perhaps TRBD1 (5 bases). From germline, CDR1 is SSHAT and CDR2 FNYEAQ (reference sequence). The CDR3 length is 12 residues. The CDR3 nucleotides are TGTGCTAGCAGCCCCGGGGGGGAAAAACTGTTTTTT. This sequence encodes CASSPGGEKLFF.

J is TRBJ1-4 and V is TRBV5-4; 8 nucleotides agree with TRBD1. This CDR3 has 13 amino acids. Germline V gene lookup returns CDR1 SGHNT and CDR2 YYREEE (reference sequence). With 10 bases clipped from V and 7 bases from J, the junction kept 9 bases outside the gene matches. CDR3 DNA: TGTGCCTTTGCCGGGACAGGAGCTGAAAAACTGTTTTTT. Protein: CAFAGTGAEKLFF.

This sequence joins TRBV6-6 and TRBJ2-7; either TRBD1 or TRBD2 may fit D (5 bases each). This CDR3 has 16 amino acids. Trimming stripped 6 bases from V and 1 base from J, with 19 bases between. Germline loops: CDR1 MNHNY, CDR2 SVGAGI (reference sequence). The CDR3 here is CASRILRDAGSYEQYF. The CDR3 DNA reads TGTGCCAGCAGGATTCTCCGGGACGCCGGGTCCTACGAGCAGTACTTC.

This sequence joins TRBV23-1 and TRBJ2-7; no definite D call. TRBV23-1 is annotated as an ORF whose role is uncertain. With 0 bases removed from V and 3 bases from J, the gap between germline ends came to 15 bases. The length of the CDR3 is 16 residues. DNA for the CDR3: TGCGCCAGCAGTCAATCGGAACTGGAGACCGACTACGAGCAGTACTTC. Translated: CASSQSELETDYEQYF.

This rearrangement joins TRBV19 to TRBJ2-1; D perhaps matches TRBD1 (5 bases). Germline V gene sequence: CDR1 LNHDA, CDR2 SQIVND (reference sequence). Trimming took off 6 bases at V and 3 bases at J, with 15 bases between the two ends. The CDR3 is 15 residues long. DNA of the CDR3: TGTGCCAGTAGAAGTCAGGGCAGCTTCTACAATGAGCAGTTCTTC. Its protein is CASRSQGSFYNEQFF.

The rearrangement uses TRBV6-6 and TRBJ2-3, with TRBD1 identical over 7 bases. J gave up 6 bases and V 3 bases, and 3 bases lay outside the gene matches. This CDR3 is 13 amino acids long. Germline V gene lookup returns CDR1 MNHNY and CDR2 SVGAGI (reference sequence). CDR3 loop: CASSYTGADTQYF. DNA of the CDR3: TGTGCCAGCAGTTATACAGGGGCCGATACGCAGTATTTT.

The chain joins TRBV4-1 to TRBJ1-2; 7 bases are shared with TRBD1. Per the germline V gene, CDR1 is MGHRA and CDR2 is YSYEKL. CDR3 length equals 15 residues. The J segment lost 2 bases and the V segment lost 4 bases, leaving 7 bases of the junction unmatched. The CDR3 DNA is TGCGCCAGCAGCCCTAGGCCAGGGGGAAACTATGGCTACACCTTC. It is translated as CASSPRPGGNYGYTF.

The CDR3 loop reads CASSPENTEAFF. CDR3 nucleotides: TGTGCCAGCTCACCAGAGAACACTGAAGCTTTCTTT. The chain combines TRBV18 with TRBJ1-1; the D is unclear. There are 12 residues in the CDR3. The V and J ends lost 2 bases and 1 base respectively, with 2 bases between them. Germline lookup yields CDR1 KGHSH and CDR2 LQKENI.

The gene calls are TRBV10-3 and TRBJ1-3; 7 nucleotides agree with TRBD1. The CDR3 consists of 14 residues. V lost 4 bases, J lost 1 base, and 1 base stayed unmatched. Germline CDR1 ENHRY, CDR2 SYGVKD. The CDR3 nucleotides are TGTGCCATCAGTGCAGGGGGATCTGGAAACACCATATATTTT. Its translation: CAISAGGSGNTIYF.

This clone was seen more than once but under ten times. V usage is TRBV10-1 and J usage is TRBJ2-1; 8 positions match TRBD1. CDR1 and CDR2 from the germline V gene are WNHNN and SYGVQD (reference sequence). The trim removed 4 bases at V and 6 bases at J, leaving 5 bases unmatched. The CDR3 sequence is 14 residues long. CDR3 in DNA: TGCGCCAGCAGTGTGGGACAGGTCGGCAATGAGCAGTTCTTC. Encoded protein: CASSVGQVGNEQFF.

On this clone: Mismatch with germline at one junction end may stem from a read error. V is TRBV11-3 and J is TRBJ2-4; D perhaps matches TRBD2 (7 bases). The V gene's germline CDR1 is SGHNT and CDR2 YENEEA. CDR3 size: 13 residues. CDR3 in amino acids: CASSQGTRGGGHF. In DNA, the CDR3 is TGTGCCAGCAGCCAAGGAACTAGAGGGGGGGGCCACTTC.

The V and J genes are TRBV28 and TRBJ2-2; 12 nucleotides match TRBD1. This CDR3 contains 16 residues. Per the germline V gene, CDR1 is MDHEN and CDR2 is SYDVKM. The trim removed 4 bases at V and 7 bases at J, leaving 7 bases unmatched. The CDR3 DNA reads TGTGCCAGCAGTTCCTCGGGACAGGGGGCAGGCGGGGAGCTGTTTTTT. This codes for CASSSSGQGAGGELFF.

The chain links TRBV7-9 to TRBJ2-5, with a weak D call TRBD2 (5 bases). The CDR3 covers 14 residues. CDR1 is SEHNR and CDR2 is FQNEAQ in the germline V gene (reference sequence). V dropped 5 bases and J dropped 2 bases, with 12 bases sitting between them. The CDR3 sequence is CASSPRALQETQYF. CDR3 bases: TGTGCCAGCAGCCCGAGGGCCTTGCAAGAGACCCAGTACTTC.

This sequence joins TRBV9 and TRBJ1-2; D unclear. Germline V gives CDR1 SGDLS, CDR2 YYNGEE. The CDR3 covers 14 residues. With 4 bases removed from V and 2 bases from J, the gap between germline ends came to 12 bases. The CDR3, as DNA: TGTGCCAGCAGCTCTGGGAGGCAGAACTATGGCTACACCTTC. Translating gives CASSSGRQNYGYTF.

The chain employs TRBV4-2 and TRBJ2-1, with TRBD2 matching over 10 bases. The CDR3 spans 15 residues. Germline CDR1 and CDR2: LGHNA and YNFKEQ. The V gene end was trimmed by 6 bases and the J gene end by 8 bases; junction bases not matched to a gene: 10. The CDR3 here is CASSGLAGDVDEQFF. CDR3 coding DNA: TGTGCCAGCAGTGGTCTAGCGGGAGATGTCGATGAGCAGTTCTTC.

A remark on this clone: Within the sample, other DNA sequences also encode this same CDR3. This chain uses TRBV19 with TRBJ1-1, with a tentative D call TRBD1 (6 bases). Germline CDR1 and CDR2: LNHDA and SQIVND (reference sequence). Deletions cut 0 bases from V and 5 bases from J, with 7 bases between. The CDR3 runs to 13 residues. This CDR3 is CASSIEGGTEAFF. Here the CDR3 DNA reads TGTGCCAGTAGTATAGAAGGGGGGACTGAAGCTTTCTTT.

The V and J genes are TRBV28 and TRBJ2-3, with 7 bases fitting TRBD2. There are 14 residues in the CDR3. Per germline, CDR1 MDHEN and CDR2 SYDVKM. The junction had 5 bases not matched to a gene; V was cut back by 2 bases and J by 6 bases. In DNA form, the CDR3 reads TGTGCCAGCAGTTTAGATCAGGGAGGGGATACGCAGTATTTT. Translating it yields CASSLDQGGDTQYF.

The J gene is TRBJ2-3, the V gene TRBV19; TRBD2 matches 9 bases. The CDR3 runs to 17 residues. Germline CDR1 and CDR2: LNHDA and SQIVND (reference sequence). The junction had 7 bases not matched to a gene; V was cut back by 3 bases and J by 0 bases. This CDR3 is CASSILAGGSSTDTQYF. The CDR3 DNA reads TGTGCCAGTAGTATCCTGGCGGGAGGGTCTAGCACAGATACGCAGTATTTT.

The chain recombines TRBV19 with TRBJ1-5; D remains unclear. CDR3 size: 13 residues. Germline values: CDR1 LNHDA, CDR2 SQIVND (reference sequence). V shed 7 bases and J shed 3 bases, with 10 bases lying between them. The chain's CDR3 is CASTPDSNQPQHF. The DNA of the CDR3 is TGTGCCAGTACCCCGGACTCCAATCAGCCCCAGCATTTT.

This clone was recorded only once. The CDR3 coding sequence is TGTGCCTGGGGGGCAGGGAACTACGAGCAGTACTTC. It translates to CAWGAGNYEQYF. The V and J genes are TRBV30 and TRBJ2-7, with a tentative D call TRBD1 (5 bases). The CDR3 is 12 amino acids. The germline gives CDR1 GTSNPN, CDR2 SVGIG (reference sequence). V was shortened by 5 bases and J by 3 bases, with 11 bases between the two germline ends.

The chain is built from TRBV19 and TRBJ2-7; TRBD1 matches at 7 bases. The CDR3 length is 13 residues. Trimming took 7 bases from V and 2 from J; bases not matched to a gene: 5. The germline V gene encodes CDR1 LNHDA and CDR2 SQIVND (reference sequence). The CDR3 bases are TGTGCCAGTAAAGAGACAGGGCCCTACGAGCAGTACTTC. It yields the protein CASKETGPYEQYF.

V usage is TRBV14 and J usage is TRBJ1-1; 8 nucleotides line up with TRBD1. In germline, CDR1 is SGHDN, CDR2 FVKESK. The CDR3 runs to 15 residues. V gave up 4 bases and J gave up 5 bases; unmatched junction bases: 9. The CDR3 is CASSLPRRGLTEAFF. In nucleotides, the CDR3 is TGTGCCAGCAGCCTCCCACGCAGGGGGCTGACTGAAGCTTTCTTT.

This clone was detected only a few times. The V call is TRBV19, the J call TRBJ2-1, with 10 positions matching TRBD1. Germline V gene data show CDR1 as LNHDA and CDR2 as SQIVND (reference sequence). Unmatched junction bases numbered 7, after V lost 8 bases and J lost 3 bases. This CDR3 spans 15 amino acids. The CDR3 coding sequence is TGTGCCAGTTCCAGGGACAGGGGAAACTACAATGAGCAGTTCTTC. Translating it yields CASSRDRGNYNEQFF.

V and J are TRBV19 and TRBJ2-3; no reliable D call. This CDR3 region has 16 residues. Germline CDR1 is LNHDA and CDR2 is SQIVND (reference sequence). The V and J ends lost 5 bases and 0 bases respectively, with 15 bases between them. CDR3 amino acids: CASSPRRGSSTDTQYF. As DNA, the CDR3 is TGTGCCAGTAGTCCCCGTCGCGGTTCTAGCACAGATACGCAGTATTTT.